Given below is one T cell receptor (beta chain) in context. Its antigen is unknown. The sample belongs to a study of PD-1 blockade in mismatch repair-deficient tumors. The wider study: Enrolled about 2013-2016, patients had progressing, pretreated mismatch repair-deficient cancers of around 12 types. General study findings and limits: Rapid post-treatment expansion, then contraction, generally preceding radiologic response, marked tumor-resident clones.

V lost 0 bases and J lost 4, with 12 bases in between. This CDR3 contains 15 residues. CDR1 is SGDLS, CDR2 YYNGEE, per germline. Some clones are missing from TCRdb's copy, which holds only in-frame ones; the method was immunoSEQ multiplex PCR. Of about 60,000 clones in the sample, around 88% are singletons; the top ten hold about 14%. The clonotype was recovered from an adult with mismatch repair-deficient cancer. The chain carries TRBV9 and TRBJ2-3; D possibly corresponds to TRBD2 (6 bases). The sample was peripheral blood, taken 52 weeks after starting pembrolizumab. Here the CDR3 DNA reads TGTGCCAGCAGCGTAGCGGGAGTACGGTCAGATACGCAGTATTTT. Translating gives CASSVAGVRSDTQYF.